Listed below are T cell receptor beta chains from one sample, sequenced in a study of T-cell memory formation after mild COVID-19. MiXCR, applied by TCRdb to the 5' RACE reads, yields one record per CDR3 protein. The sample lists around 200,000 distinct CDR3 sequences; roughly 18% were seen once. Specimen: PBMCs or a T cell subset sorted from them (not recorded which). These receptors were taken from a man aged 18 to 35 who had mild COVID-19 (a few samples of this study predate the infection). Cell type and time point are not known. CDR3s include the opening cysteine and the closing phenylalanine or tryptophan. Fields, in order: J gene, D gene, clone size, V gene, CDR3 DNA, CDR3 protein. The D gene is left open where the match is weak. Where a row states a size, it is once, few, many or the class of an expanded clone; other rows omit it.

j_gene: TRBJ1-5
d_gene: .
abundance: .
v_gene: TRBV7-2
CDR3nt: TGTGCCAGCAGCATTACGGGGGGAGATCAGCCCCAGCATTTT
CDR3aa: CASSITGGDQPQHF

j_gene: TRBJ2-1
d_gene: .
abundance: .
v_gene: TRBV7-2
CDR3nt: TGTGCCAGCAGCTCTCTCTTTGGGCTGATGGACAATGAGCAGTTCTTC
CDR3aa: CASSSLFGLMDNEQFF

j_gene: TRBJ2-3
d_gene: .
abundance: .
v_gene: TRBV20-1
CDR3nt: TGCAGTGCTCCGACCCGAATAGGGGATACGCAGTATTTT
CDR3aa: CSAPTRIGDTQYF

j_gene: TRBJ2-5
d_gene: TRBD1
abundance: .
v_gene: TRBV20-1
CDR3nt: TGCAGTGCAGCAGGGGGCGCGTACCAAGAGACCCAGTACTTC
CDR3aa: CSAAGGAYQETQYF

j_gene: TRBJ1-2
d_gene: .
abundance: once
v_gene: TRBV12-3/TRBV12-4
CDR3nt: TGTGCCAGTCTAGGATTTGACAGGAACTATGGCTACACCTTC
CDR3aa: CASLGFDRNYGYTF

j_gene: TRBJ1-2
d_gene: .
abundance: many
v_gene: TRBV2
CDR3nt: TGTGCCAGCAGTGAGAATGGTTATGGCTACACCTTC
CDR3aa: CASSENGYGYTF

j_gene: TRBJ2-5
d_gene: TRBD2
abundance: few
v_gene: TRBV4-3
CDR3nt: TGCGCCAGCAGCCAAGACGGGGTAGCGGGGGTAGAGACCCAGTACTTC
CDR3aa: CASSQDGVAGVETQYF

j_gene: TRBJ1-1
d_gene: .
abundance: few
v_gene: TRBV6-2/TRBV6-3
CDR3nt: TGTGCCAGCAGTTACTCGTCGAACACTGAAGCTTTCTTT
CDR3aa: CASSYSSNTEAFF

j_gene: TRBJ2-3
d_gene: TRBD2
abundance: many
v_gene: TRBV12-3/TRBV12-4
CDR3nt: TGTGCCAGCAGTCCGTTAGCGGGGCCCGGAGATACGCAGTATTTT
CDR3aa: CASSPLAGPGDTQYF

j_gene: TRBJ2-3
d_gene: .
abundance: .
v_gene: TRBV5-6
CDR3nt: TGTGCCAGCAGCTTGAGGGGGGAAGATACGCAGTATTTT
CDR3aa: CASSLRGEDTQYF

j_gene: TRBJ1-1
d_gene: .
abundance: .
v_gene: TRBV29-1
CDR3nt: TGCAGCGTGGAAAAGGGGTACACTGAAGCTTTCTTT
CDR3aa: CSVEKGYTEAFF

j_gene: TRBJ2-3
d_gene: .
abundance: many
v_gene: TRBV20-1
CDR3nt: TGCAGTGCTATAAGGGGGGTGGGCACAGATACGCAGTATTTT
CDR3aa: CSAIRGVGTDTQYF

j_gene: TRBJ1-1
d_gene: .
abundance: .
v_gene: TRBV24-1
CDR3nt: TGTGCCACCAGATCAACAGGGTCAGGGACTGAAGCTTTCTTT
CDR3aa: CATRSTGSGTEAFF

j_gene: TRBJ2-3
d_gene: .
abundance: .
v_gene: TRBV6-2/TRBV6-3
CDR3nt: TGTGCCAGCGAGGGACCCACAGATACGCAGTATTTT
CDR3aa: CASEGPTDTQYF

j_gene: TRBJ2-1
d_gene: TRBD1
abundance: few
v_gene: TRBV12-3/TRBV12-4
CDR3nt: TGTGCCAGCACCCCGACAGGGGGCTGGAATGAGCAGTTCTTC
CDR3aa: CASTPTGGWNEQFF

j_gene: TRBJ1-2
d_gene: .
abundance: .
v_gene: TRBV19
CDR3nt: TGTGCCAGTAGTAACCCCCCGGAGGGGCGCTATGGCTACACCTTC
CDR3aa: CASSNPPEGRYGYTF

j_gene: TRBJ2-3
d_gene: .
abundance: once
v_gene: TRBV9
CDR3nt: TGTGCCAGCAGCGTAGCAGTAGTAGGAGGACTCGGAGGAATCACAGATACGCAGTATTTT
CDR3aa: CASSVAVVGGLGGITDTQYF

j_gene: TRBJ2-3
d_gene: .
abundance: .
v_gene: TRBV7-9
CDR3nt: TGTGCCAGCAGCTTAGACCACTCCACAGATACGCAGTATTTT
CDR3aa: CASSLDHSTDTQYF

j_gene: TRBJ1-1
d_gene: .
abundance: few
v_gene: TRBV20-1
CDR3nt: TGCAGTGCGATGGGGGGACAGAACACTGAAGCTTTCTTT
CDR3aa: CSAMGGQNTEAFF

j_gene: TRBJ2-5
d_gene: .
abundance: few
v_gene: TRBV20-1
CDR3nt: TGCAGTGCTCAGCTAGGAGGCGGGGAGACCCAGTACTTC
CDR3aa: CSAQLGGGETQYF

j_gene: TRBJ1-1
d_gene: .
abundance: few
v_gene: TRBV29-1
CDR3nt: TGCAGCTCCAGGGACACCGGGCGGTACACTGAAGCTTTCTTT
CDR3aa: CSSRDTGRYTEAFF

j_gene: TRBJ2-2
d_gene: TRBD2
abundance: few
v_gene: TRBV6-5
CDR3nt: TGTGCCACCAACGAGGGGAGGGGCGGGGAGCTGTTTTTT
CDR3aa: CATNEGRGGELFF

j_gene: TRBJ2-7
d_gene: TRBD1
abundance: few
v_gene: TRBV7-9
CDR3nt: TGTGCCAGCAGCACTTGGGACAGGGGACCCTACGAGCAGTACTTC
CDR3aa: CASSTWDRGPYEQYF

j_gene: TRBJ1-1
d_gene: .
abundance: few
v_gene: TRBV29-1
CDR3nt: TGCAGCGTTGAAGAAGGGGGGCGTGGGGACACTGAAGCTTTCTTT
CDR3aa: CSVEEGGRGDTEAFF

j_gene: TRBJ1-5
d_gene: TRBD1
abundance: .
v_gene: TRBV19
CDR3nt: TGTGCCAGTAGTATAGATGGACAGGGCAATCAGCCCCAGCATTTT
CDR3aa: CASSIDGQGNQPQHF

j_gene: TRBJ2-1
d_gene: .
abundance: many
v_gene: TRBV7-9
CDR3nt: TGTGCCAGCAGCCCCCGGCAGGCGGCCTACAATGAGCAGTTCTTC
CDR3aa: CASSPRQAAYNEQFF

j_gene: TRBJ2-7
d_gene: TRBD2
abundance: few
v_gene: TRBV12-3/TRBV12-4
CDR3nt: TGTGCCAGCAGCCCTACCGGAGCGGGGGGGCGCGAGCAGTACTTC
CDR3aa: CASSPTGAGGREQYF

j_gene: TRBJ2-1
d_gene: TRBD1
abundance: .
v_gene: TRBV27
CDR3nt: TGTGCCAGCCGCGAGACCGGGACAGGGCAGTTCTTC
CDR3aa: CASRETGTGQFF

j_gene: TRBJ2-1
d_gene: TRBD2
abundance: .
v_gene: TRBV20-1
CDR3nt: TGCAGCGCAAAACCCCCTAGCGGCCTCAATGAGCAGTTCTTC
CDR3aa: CSAKPPSGLNEQFF

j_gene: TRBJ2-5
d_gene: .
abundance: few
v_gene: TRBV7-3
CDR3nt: TGTGCCAGCAGCTTCTTCGGGGAGACCCAGTACTTC
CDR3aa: CASSFFGETQYF

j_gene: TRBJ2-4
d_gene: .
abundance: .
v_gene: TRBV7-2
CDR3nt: TGTGCCAGCAGCTTAGTTGGCCCTAAGTTAGCCAAAAACATTCAGTACTTC
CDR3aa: CASSLVGPKLAKNIQYF

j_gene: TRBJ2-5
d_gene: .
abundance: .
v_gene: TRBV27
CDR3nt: TGTGCCAGCAGTTCCTTTCTACAGGGCCCCGGGAGGGAGACCCAGTACTTC
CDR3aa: CASSSFLQGPGRETQYF

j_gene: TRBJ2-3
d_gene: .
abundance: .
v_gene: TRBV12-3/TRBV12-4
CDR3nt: TGTGCCAGCAGTTTTGTCGGTTCAGTCACAGATACGCAGTATTTT
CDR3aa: CASSFVGSVTDTQYF

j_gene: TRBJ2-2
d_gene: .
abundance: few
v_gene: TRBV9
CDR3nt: TGTGCCAGCAGCAATAAGGGAGCGAACACCGGGGAGCTGTTTTTT
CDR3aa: CASSNKGANTGELFF

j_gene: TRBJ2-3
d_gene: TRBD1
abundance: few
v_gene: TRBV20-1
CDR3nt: TGCAGTGCTAGAGAACTGGGACAGGGGCCAGATACGCAGTATTTT
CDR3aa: CSARELGQGPDTQYF

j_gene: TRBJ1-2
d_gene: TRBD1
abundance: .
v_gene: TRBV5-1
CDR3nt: TGCGCCAGCAGCTCGGAAGGTCGGGACAGGGGAGGCTACACCTTC
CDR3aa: CASSSEGRDRGGYTF

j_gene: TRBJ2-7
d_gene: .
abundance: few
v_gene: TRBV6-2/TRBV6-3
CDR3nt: TGTGCCAGCAGTGACAGTTCCTACGAGCAGTACTTC
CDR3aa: CASSDSSYEQYF

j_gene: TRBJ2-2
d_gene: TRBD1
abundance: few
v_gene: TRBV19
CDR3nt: TGTGCCAGTAGTCTCCGCCGACAGGGATTCACCGGGGAGCTGTTTTTT
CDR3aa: CASSLRRQGFTGELFF

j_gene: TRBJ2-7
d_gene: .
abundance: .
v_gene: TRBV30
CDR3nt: TGTGCCTGGGGTTTCTACGAGCAGTACTTC
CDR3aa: CAWGFYEQYF

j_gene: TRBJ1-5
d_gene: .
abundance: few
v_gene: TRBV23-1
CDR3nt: TGCGCCAGCAGCCAAGGGGTTAATCAGCCCCAGCATTTT
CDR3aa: CASSQGVNQPQHF

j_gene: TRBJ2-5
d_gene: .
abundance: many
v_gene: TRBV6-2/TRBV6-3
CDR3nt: TGTGCCAGCAGTGGGACGGAAGAGACCCAGTACTTC
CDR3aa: CASSGTEETQYF

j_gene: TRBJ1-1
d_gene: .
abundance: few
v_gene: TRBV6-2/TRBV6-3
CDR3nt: TGTGCCAGCAGTTACTCGGCCTCACTAGAAGCTTTCTTT
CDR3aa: CASSYSASLEAFF

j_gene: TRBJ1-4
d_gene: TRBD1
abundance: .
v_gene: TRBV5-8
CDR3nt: TGTGCCAGCAGCCGGACAGGGGGCGGGGATGAAAAACTGTTTTTT
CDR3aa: CASSRTGGGDEKLFF

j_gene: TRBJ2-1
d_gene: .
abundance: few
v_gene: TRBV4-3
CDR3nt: TGCGCCAGCAGCCAAGCGGAGGGGGCCGAAAATGAGCAGTTCTTC
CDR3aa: CASSQAEGAENEQFF

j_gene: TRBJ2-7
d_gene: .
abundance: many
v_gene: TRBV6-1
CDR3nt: TGTGCCAGCAGTGACGAGGGGGGCGGAAGCTCCTACGAGCAGTACTTC
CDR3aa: CASSDEGGGSSYEQYF

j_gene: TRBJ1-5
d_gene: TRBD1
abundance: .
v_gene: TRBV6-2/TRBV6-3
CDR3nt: TGTGCCAGCCCGCCGAGGACAGGGGGCAATCAGCCCCAGCATTTT
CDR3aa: CASPPRTGGNQPQHF

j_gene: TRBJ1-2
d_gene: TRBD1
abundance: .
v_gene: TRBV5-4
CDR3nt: TGTGCCAGCAGCTTCGACAGGGGAGGCTACACCTTC
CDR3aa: CASSFDRGGYTF

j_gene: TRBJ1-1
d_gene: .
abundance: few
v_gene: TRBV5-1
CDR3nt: TGCGCCAGCAGCTCTAACAGGGTGAACACTGAAGCTTTCTTT
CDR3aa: CASSSNRVNTEAFF

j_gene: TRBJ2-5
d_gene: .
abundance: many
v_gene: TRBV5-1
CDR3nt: TGCGCCAGCACGGAGGGGACCTCCCTGGAGACCCAGTACTTC
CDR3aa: CASTEGTSLETQYF

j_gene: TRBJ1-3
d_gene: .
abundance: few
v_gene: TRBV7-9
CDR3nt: TGTGCCAGCAGCTTATCGGCCGGGAGCTCTGGAAACACCATATATTTT
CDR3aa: CASSLSAGSSGNTIYF

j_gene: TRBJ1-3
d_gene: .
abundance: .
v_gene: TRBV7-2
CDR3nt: TGTGCCAGCAGCTTAACCACCCCGTTTTCTGGAAACACCATATATTTT
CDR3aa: CASSLTTPFSGNTIYF